Below are 2 T cell receptor beta chains sequenced from a single sample in a study of blood T cell repertoires in COVID-19 (dated by TCRdb to the early 2020s). Libraries came from the immunoSEQ multiplex PCR assay. The table comes from immuneACCESS by way of TCRdb, which keeps in-frame sequences with V and J called. Part of the clones is missing from these tables; in studies checked, under half for an unresolved V gene and the rest for unknown reasons. The sample includes just over 95,000 clones, with about 80% observed a single time. The top ten constitute 4.1% of the sample. Sequenced material: peripheral blood. The source of these receptors is a man between 60 and 70 years old with acute or convalescent COVID-19.

The chain recombines TRBV30 with TRBJ2-2; D ambiguous. The V end was cut by 1 base, the J end by 5 bases, with 8 bases between. CDR1 is GTSNPN, CDR2 SVGIG, per germline (reference sequence). CDR3 size: 13 residues. The CDR3 DNA reads TGTGCCTGGAGTGGACTCATTACCGGGGAGCTGTTTTTT. Translated: CAWSGLITGELFF.

The V gene is TRBV7-9, the J gene TRBJ1-4; TRBD1 agrees at 9 bases. The trim removed 1 base at V and 8 bases at J, leaving 2 bases unmatched. This CDR3 spans 14 amino acids. The germline V gene has CDR1 SEHNR and CDR2 FQNEAQ (reference sequence). The CDR3 here is CASSLDRGREKLFF. In DNA form, the CDR3 reads TGTGCCAGCAGCTTAGACAGGGGGCGAGAAAAACTGTTTTTT.